One sample yielded the 26 T cell receptor beta chains listed below, sequenced in a study of OX40 agonist ivuxolimab in advanced cancers. Sequenced by immunoSEQ multiplex PCR; TCRdb stores in-frame clones only, minus some. Among 40,000 to 50,000 clones listed, roughly 88% were seen once. Source: CD4+ or CD8+ T cells sorted from blood, taken in a trial of the OX40 agonist ivuxolimab. The origin of the receptors is an adult with an advanced solid tumor such as melanoma, head and neck, liver or kidney cancer.

The V and J genes are TRBV9 and TRBJ2-3; D may be TRBD1 or TRBD2 (6 bases each). The CDR3 runs to 12 residues. V lost 6 bases, J lost 6 bases, and 11 bases lay in between. Germline assignment: CDR1 SGDLS and CDR2 YYNGEE. The CDR3 sequence is CASTGAGDTQYF. For the CDR3, the DNA is TGTGCCAGCACAGGGGCGGGGGATACGCAGTATTTT.

The V gene is TRBV7-6, the J gene TRBJ1-6; no reliable D call. This CDR3 region has 13 residues. Deletions cut 0 bases from V and 9 bases from J, with 6 bases between. CDR1 is SGHVS and CDR2 is FNYEAQ in the germline V gene. CDR3 in DNA: TGTGCCAGCAGCTTAGCCGAAGGTTCACCCCTCCACTTT. It translates to CASSLAEGSPLHF.

The chain joins TRBV9 to TRBJ2-1; no clear D. The CDR3 spans 13 residues. Per germline, CDR1 SGDLS and CDR2 YYNGEE. V gave up 0 bases and J gave up 4 bases, with 5 bases separating them. CDR3 DNA sequence: TGTGCCAGCAGCGTAGCAGATTACAATGAGCAGTTCTTC. This gives the protein CASSVADYNEQFF.

The chain couples TRBV19 to TRBJ1-2; D remains unclear. V was clipped by 2 bases and J by 2 bases, with 9 bases between them. The CDR3 runs 14 residues. Looked up from germline, CDR1 is LNHDA and CDR2 is SQIVND (reference sequence). CDR3 DNA sequence: TGTGCCAGTAGTATACCTGGCAGCAACTATGGCTACACCTTC. Protein sequence: CASSIPGSNYGYTF.

The chain links TRBV7-9 to TRBJ2-1, with D hard to call. Germline V gene lookup returns CDR1 SEHNR and CDR2 FQNEAQ (reference sequence). With 6 bases removed from V and 2 bases from J, the gap between germline ends came to 5 bases. The CDR3 contains 12 residues. Here the CDR3 DNA reads TGTGCCAGCAGTACAACCTACAATGAGCAGTTCTTC. It yields the protein CASSTTYNEQFF.

The chain recombines TRBV7-9 with TRBJ2-5; TRBD1 might be the D (6 bases). V gave up 4 bases and J gave up 1 base, with 10 bases separating them. This CDR3 is built from 14 residues. Per the germline V gene, CDR1 is SEHNR and CDR2 is FQNEAQ (reference sequence). The CDR3 region is CASSWGQLQETQYF. The CDR3 DNA reads as TGTGCCAGCAGCTGGGGGCAGCTCCAAGAGACCCAGTACTTC.

This chain links TRBV7-2 with TRBJ2-7, with 9 bases aligning to TRBD2. Unmatched junction bases numbered 5, after V lost 3 bases and J lost 2 bases. The CDR3 is 15 amino acids. Per the germline V gene, CDR1 is SGHTA and CDR2 is FQGNSA. The CDR3 sequence is CASSFGLAKTYEQYF. CDR3 DNA sequence: TGTGCCAGCAGCTTCGGACTAGCGAAAACCTACGAGCAGTACTTC.

The J gene is TRBJ1-2, the V gene TRBV5-8; D unresolved. Germline lookup yields CDR1 SGHTS and CDR2 YDEGEE. The V and J ends lost 2 bases and 3 bases respectively, with 11 bases between them. This CDR3 contains 14 residues. This chain's CDR3 is CASSLPGVDYGYTF. CDR3 in DNA: TGTGCCAGCAGCTTACCGGGAGTAGACTATGGCTACACCTTC.

The genes are TRBV5-1 and TRBJ2-5; 7 bases line up with TRBD2. CDR3 length: 16 residues. Germline V gene data show CDR1 as SGHRS and CDR2 as YFSETQ. The trim removed 2 bases at V and 5 bases at J, leaving 12 bases unmatched. This CDR3 reads CASSFFQAGELETQYF. Here the CDR3 DNA reads TGCGCCAGCAGCTTTTTTCAGGCGGGAGAATTGGAGACCCAGTACTTC. Using reference TRBV5-1 and TRBJ2-5 for the parts outside the CDR3, the full variable domain is KAGVTQTPRYLIKTRGQQVTLSCSPISGHRSVSWYQQTPGQGLQFLFEYFSETQRNKGNFPGRFSGRQFSNSRSEMNVSTLELGDSALYLCASSFFQAGELETQYFGPGTRLLVL.

This clone was counted once. The gene calls are TRBV18 and TRBJ2-3, with TRBD2 identical over 7 bases. There are 16 residues in the CDR3. Germline V gene sequence: CDR1 KGHSH, CDR2 LQKENI. The ends lost 3 bases at V and 8 bases at J; junction bases unmatched: 14. This CDR3 reads CASSPASSGLGGTQYF. CDR3 coding DNA: TGTGCCAGCTCACCTGCCTCTAGCGGCCTCGGAGGTACGCAGTATTTT.

The gene calls are TRBV10-3 and TRBJ2-7, with 7 bases that match TRBD1. This CDR3 has 16 amino acids. With 0 bases clipped from V and 0 bases from J, the junction kept 5 bases outside the gene matches. Germline V gene data show CDR1 as ENHRY and CDR2 as SYGVKD. The DNA of the CDR3 is TGTGCCATCAGTGAGTCAGGGGACAGTAGCTCCTACGAGCAGTACTTC. Amino acids: CAISESGDSSSYEQYF.

This rearrangement joins TRBV7-2 to TRBJ2-5; 8 nucleotides line up with TRBD1. Germline CDR1 SGHTA, CDR2 FQGNSA. V dropped 2 bases and J dropped 5; count of bases not matched to a gene: 19. The CDR3 extends over 19 amino acids. CDR3 sequence reads: CASSLKKYLSGQGLETQYF. CDR3 nucleotide sequence: TGTGCCAGCAGCTTAAAAAAATATTTGAGCGGACAGGGATTGGAGACCCAGTACTTC.

The gene calls are TRBV7-9 and TRBJ2-7, with D unresolved. V shed 2 bases and J shed 3 bases, with 8 bases lying between them. This CDR3 contains 13 residues. The germline V gene has CDR1 SEHNR and CDR2 FQNEAQ (reference sequence). The CDR3 region is CASSLSRNYEQYF. CDR3 DNA: TGTGCCAGCAGCTTAAGTCGAAACTACGAGCAGTACTTC.

This clone has only a few counts. V is TRBV5-5 and J is TRBJ2-7; TRBD1 matches 7 bases. CDR3 length: 15 residues. Germline V gene lookup returns CDR1 SGHKS and CDR2 YYEKEE (reference sequence). V trimming: 0 bases; J trimming: 2 bases; junction bases outside the gene matches: 5. The DNA for the CDR3 is TGTGCCAGCAGCTTGGAGGACAGGACAACCTACGAGCAGTACTTC. This codes for CASSLEDRTTYEQYF.

The chain recombines TRBV6-6 with TRBJ2-2; no clear D gene. V was cut by 4 bases and J by 6 bases, with 6 bases left in between. CDR3 length: 12 amino acids. Germline-derived CDR1 and CDR2 are MNHNY and SVGAGI (reference sequence). CDR3 region: CASSFLPGELFF. CDR3 bases: TGTGCCAGCAGTTTTCTTCCCGGGGAGCTGTTTTTT.

This clone is a singleton in its sample. V is TRBV4-1 and J is TRBJ2-1, with no clear D. The CDR3 length is 14 residues. Trimming took off 0 bases at V and 3 bases at J, with 6 bases between the two ends. Germline V gene lookup returns CDR1 MGHRA and CDR2 YSYEKL. The chain's CDR3 is CASSQEVGYNEQFF. The CDR3 DNA is TGCGCCAGCAGCCAAGAAGTGGGCTACAATGAGCAGTTCTTC.

The CDR3 loop is CASSLMLNEQFF. DNA of the CDR3: TGTGCCAGCAGTTTAATGTTGAATGAGCAGTTCTTC. The rearrangement joins TRBV28 to TRBJ2-1; D uncertain. Germline values: CDR1 MDHEN, CDR2 SYDVKM. This CDR3 spans 12 amino acids. Trimming took off 2 bases at V and 7 bases at J, with 6 bases between the two ends.

V and J are TRBV9 and TRBJ2-3; 7 nucleotides match TRBD2. This CDR3 has 15 amino acids. The germline V gene encodes CDR1 SGDLS and CDR2 YYNGEE. J lost 1 base, V lost 4 bases, and 6 bases had no gene match. In DNA form, the CDR3 reads TGTGCCAGCAGCCAAGGAGCGGGACGCACAGATACGCAGTATTTT. This translates into CASSQGAGRTDTQYF.

In regard to this clone: The junction does not match germline at one end; this may be a read error. The V call is TRBV18, the J call TRBJ1-1; tentative D call: TRBD1 (6 bases). Germline V gene lookup returns CDR1 KGHSH and CDR2 LQKENI. The CDR3 is 13 residues long. CDR3 nucleotide sequence: TGTGCCAGCTCACCTTCAGGGGCCACTGAACCTTTCTTT. This translates into CASSPSGATEPFF.

This sequence joins TRBV6-4 and TRBJ2-3, with 9 bases lining up with TRBD2. Germline-derived CDR1 and CDR2 are MRHNA and SNTAGT. The CDR3 contains 16 residues. J gave up 0 bases and V 0 bases, and 1 base lay outside the gene matches. CDR3 in amino acids: CASSDSTSGSTDTQYF. The DNA of the CDR3 is TGTGCCAGCAGTGACTCTACTAGCGGGAGCACAGATACGCAGTATTTT.

This chain connects TRBV5-8 to TRBJ2-3; D uncertain. Between the trimmed V and J ends, which lost 4 bases and 4 bases, there was a span of 10 bases. There are 13 residues in the CDR3. The germline V gene has CDR1 SGHTS and CDR2 YDEGEE. Written as DNA, the CDR3 is TGTGCCAGCAGCACCGGTTGGGCAGATACGCAGTATTTT. Translation: CASSTGWADTQYF.

The chain employs TRBV5-1 and TRBJ1-2, with D maybe TRBD1 (6 bases). The V end was cut by 2 bases, the J end by 5 bases, with 10 bases between. This CDR3 is built from 13 residues. From germline, CDR1 is SGHRS and CDR2 YFSETQ. CDR3: CASSFPGEYGYTF. For the CDR3, the DNA is TGCGCCAGCAGCTTCCCAGGGGAATATGGCTACACCTTC.

This chain links TRBV2 with TRBJ2-2; 8 positions agree with TRBD2. The CDR3 length is 19 residues. Germline V gives CDR1 SNHLY, CDR2 FYNNEI. J gave up 6 bases and V 6 bases, and 21 bases lay outside the gene matches. The CDR3 bases are TGTGCCAGCAGCCGACCCATTGGGGCAACTAGCGGCCCTCCCGGGGAGCTGTTTTTT. It codes for CASSRPIGATSGPPGELFF.

The CDR3 loop is CASSRDRSSYEQYF. The CDR3 nucleotides are TGTGCCAGCAGCCGGGACAGGAGCTCCTACGAGCAGTACTTC. The chain recombines TRBV5-6 with TRBJ2-7, with 8 positions matching TRBD1. Germline CDR1 and CDR2: SGHDT and YYEEEE. The CDR3 spans 14 residues. The V gene end was trimmed by 4 bases and the J gene end by 0 bases; junction bases not matched to a gene: 3.

This clone showed up just once. The rearrangement links TRBV18 to TRBJ1-2, with TRBD1 identical over 7 bases. This CDR3 region has 12 residues. Germline assignment: CDR1 KGHSH and CDR2 LQKENI. The V segment lost 3 bases and the J segment 8 bases; nucleotides outside the gene matches: 3. CDR3 sequence reads: CASSPTGKGYTF. The CDR3 bases are TGTGCCAGCTCACCGACAGGGAAAGGCTACACCTTC.

The rearrangement joins TRBV6-1 to TRBJ2-7, with 9 bases identical to TRBD1. Germline V CDR1 and CDR2: MNHNS, SASEGT. There are 16 residues in the CDR3. With V trimmed by 1 base and J by 1 base, 5 bases remained unmatched. CDR3 nucleotide sequence: TGTGCCAGCAGTGAAGACTCCGGGACAGGGTCCTACGAGCAGTACTTC. As protein: CASSEDSGTGSYEQYF.